This T cell receptor beta chain derives from a study of vaccination effects on CD4 cells after COVID-19. Points from the study as a whole: Late after vaccination, infection- and vaccine-induced clones showed marked clonal contraction. Common cold coronaviruses were cross-recognized by only 1 of 255 vaccine-induced clones in healthy vaccinees.

With respect to this clone: Antigen unknown.

Assay used: immunoSEQ multiplex PCR; TCRdb lists only in-frame clones, some missing. The sample lists tens of thousands of clones, approximately 64% occurring once. Expansion of antigen-specific CD4+ T cells with viral peptide pools was carried out by the ViraFEST assay before sequencing. CD4+ T cells were isolated after less than 13 days of culture. Everyone in the study got two shots of either the BNT162b2 or mRNA-1273 vaccine. Half-medium exchanges with IL-2 medium took place on days 3 and 7. The sequence came from a human donor who received a COVID-19 vaccine. The material sequenced was CD4+ T cells from PBMCs cultured with SARS-CoV-2 spike peptides, taken after COVID-19 vaccination.

Here the CDR3 reads CASSLYDRAYEQYF. The CDR3 DNA is TGTGCCAGCAGCTTGTACGACAGGGCCTACGAGCAGTACTTC. This chain joins TRBV5-6 and TRBJ2-7; 7 nucleotides agree with TRBD1. The CDR3 contains 14 residues. Germline V lookup: CDR1 SGHDT, CDR2 YYEEEE. The V and J ends lost 1 base and 2 bases, in that order; junction bases with no gene match: 3.